The T cell receptor beta chain described here comes from a study of T cell responses to AZD1222 COVID-19 vaccine. General study findings and limits: Spike-specific TCR breadth rose after two AZD1222 doses, and depth rose as well. Donors were chiefly white British, with a greater number of females, and clonal diversity was perhaps underestimated. Unmutated variant regions are reportedly targeted by nearly half of spike-specific TCRs.

Produced via immunoSEQ multiplex PCR; TCRdb's table is partial and in-frame only. The sample shows 100,000 to 120,000 clones, about nine tenths of them seen only once. About this clone itself: Its antigen is not identified.

The V gene's germline CDR1 is MGHRA and CDR2 YSYEKL. Trimming pared 4 bases from V and 3 bases from J, leaving 12 bases between. The length of the CDR3 is 14 residues. This clonotype was sampled from an adult in good health. Specimen: peripheral blood, collected on day 0 of AZD1222 vaccination. V gene TRBV4-1 combines with J gene TRBJ1-2; the D is unclear. The CDR3 region is CASSPGVADYGYTF. CDR3 coding DNA: TGCGCCAGCAGCCCAGGAGTGGCAGACTATGGCTACACCTTC.